This passage covers 24 T cell receptor beta chains from one sample sequenced in a study of T-cell reconstitution after alpha-beta-depleted transplantation in children. The library targeted TCRbeta and was prepared with unique molecular identifiers. TCRdb redid the calling of the PCR reads with MiXCR, one entry per CDR3 protein. Counted here are 500,000 to 600,000 distinct CDR3 sequences, less than 35% occurring once; the ten biggest clones make up approximately 2.3%. Sequenced material: PBMCs from the stem cell graft donor, taken from the stem cell graft. Source of these receptors: a human donor who donated a stem cell graft to a child with aplastic anemia.

This clonotype was seen more than once but under ten times. The chain is built from TRBV12-3 or TRBV12-4 and TRBJ1-2, with no clear D. Trimming took 3 bases from V and 8 from J, leaving 16 bases between them. This CDR3 contains 14 residues. In nucleotides, the CDR3 is TGTGCCAGCAGTTTCGGAGGGTTGTCACGAGGCTACACCTTC. It codes for CASSFGGLSRGYTF.

The chain recombines TRBV20-1 with TRBJ2-1, with 12 bases aligning to TRBD2. The junction had 5 bases not matched to a gene; V was cut back by 6 bases and J by 5 bases. In germline, CDR1 is DFQATT, CDR2 SNEGSKA (reference sequence). The CDR3 has 14 amino acids. The CDR3 DNA sequence: TGCAGTGCCAGGACTAGCGGGGCCCACAATGAGCAGTTCTTC. Translation gives CSARTSGAHNEQFF.

This clonotype was seen at least ten times. The V and J genes are TRBV3-1 and TRBJ1-3; TRBD1 is a possible D gene (5 bases). CDR1 and CDR2 (germline): LGHDT, YNNKEL (reference sequence). V lost 4 bases and J lost 4, with 8 bases in between. The length of the CDR3 is 13 residues. CDR3 loop: CASSPGNGNTIYF. The CDR3, as DNA: TGTGCCAGCAGCCCAGGGAACGGAAACACCATATATTTT.

This clonotype was recorded a few times. This sequence joins TRBV10-3 and TRBJ2-5; weak D call: TRBD2 (5 bases). The CDR3 length is 14 residues. V was clipped by 6 bases and J by 5 bases, with 16 bases between them. The germline V gene has CDR1 ENHRY and CDR2 SYGVKD. DNA of the CDR3: TGTGCCATCAGCCACCACGACGGGGAGGAGACCCAGTACTTC. It codes for CAISHHDGEETQYF.

This clonotype was counted only a few times. The chain couples TRBV5-1 to TRBJ1-2; 8 nucleotides line up with TRBD1. CDR3 length: 16 amino acids. The germline V gene has CDR1 SGHRS and CDR2 YFSETQ. The V segment lost 0 bases and the J segment 5 bases; nucleotides outside the gene matches: 9. CDR3 bases: TGCGCCAGCAGCTTGGACGGGACAGGAGTCATGTATGGCTACACCTTC. This sequence encodes CASSLDGTGVMYGYTF.

V gene TRBV18 combines with J gene TRBJ1-1; no firm D call. Between the trimmed V and J ends, which lost 5 bases and 6 bases, there was a span of 7 bases. This CDR3 spans 11 amino acids. In germline, CDR1 is KGHSH, CDR2 LQKENI. The CDR3 protein is CASSVGSEAFF. The CDR3 nucleotides read TGTGCCAGCTCAGTCGGCTCTGAAGCTTTCTTT.

There are a few counts of this clonotype. The V call is TRBV4-1, the J call TRBJ1-1; 8 nucleotides agree with TRBD1. The germline gives CDR1 MGHRA, CDR2 YSYEKL. This CDR3 has 16 residues. With V trimmed by 2 bases and J by 1 base, 6 bases remained unmatched. CDR3 protein: CASSQTSDRGNTEAFF. The CDR3 DNA is TGCGCCAGCAGCCAAACCTCAGACAGGGGGAACACTGAAGCTTTCTTT.

This clonotype was counted a few times. J is TRBJ1-1 and V is TRBV9; D unresolved. Per the germline V gene, CDR1 is SGDLS and CDR2 is YYNGEE. This CDR3 is 12 amino acids long. Trimming shortened V by 5 bases and J by 1 base, and 6 bases separated the two germline ends. The CDR3 DNA follows: TGTGCCAGCAGTAAGGGGAACACTGAAGCTTTCTTT. It codes for CASSKGNTEAFF. The variable domain in full, completed from reference TRBV9 and TRBJ1-1, reads DSGVTQTPKHLITATGQRVTLRCSPRSGDLSVYWYQQSLDQGLQFLIQYYNGEERAKGNILERFSAQQFPDLHSELNLSSLELGDSALYFCASSKGNTEAFFGQGTRLTVV.

CDR3 sequence: CATSDSGRNIQYF. Here the CDR3 DNA reads TGTGCCACCAGTGATTCGGGGCGGAACATTCAGTACTTC. V usage is TRBV24-1 and J usage is TRBJ2-4, with D possibly being TRBD1 or TRBD2 (5 bases each). Germline CDR1 reads KGHDR; CDR2 reads SFDVKD. The ends were cut back, 2 bases at V and 7 bases at J, with 8 bases in the middle. The CDR3 totals 13 residues.

A few counts support this clonotype. V and J are TRBV19 and TRBJ2-6, with D tentatively TRBD1 (5 bases). The CDR3 is made up of 15 amino acids. Trimming removed 3 bases from V and 8 bases from J, with 14 bases in between. In germline, CDR1 is LNHDA, CDR2 SQIVND (reference sequence). This chain's CDR3 is CASSMGLQWSNVLTF. CDR3 sequence (DNA): TGTGCCAGTAGTATGGGGCTACAGTGGTCCAACGTCCTGACTTTC.

The chain combines TRBV29-1 with TRBJ1-2, with 9 bases identical to TRBD1. Unmatched junction bases numbered 11, after V lost 6 bases and J lost 6 bases. The germline V gene has CDR1 SQVTM and CDR2 ANQGSEA. This CDR3 has 14 residues. The CDR3 spells CSVEQDRGRDGYTF. As DNA, the CDR3 is TGCAGCGTCGAACAGGACAGGGGACGAGATGGCTACACCTTC.

In its sample, this clonotype was seen a few times. The rearrangement uses TRBV30 and TRBJ2-3; D is perhaps TRBD2 (5 bases). V was cut by 0 bases and J by 6 bases, with 19 bases left in between. The germline V gene has CDR1 GTSNPN and CDR2 SVGIG (reference sequence). CDR3 length: 16 amino acids. CDR3 sequence: CAWSVGLAGNADTQYF. The CDR3 region has the DNA TGTGCCTGGAGTGTAGGGCTAGCCGGCAACGCTGATACGCAGTATTTT.

This clonotype has just a few counts. CDR3 amino acids: CASSVGWGGHNEQFF. The CDR3 DNA follows: TGTGCCAGCAGCGTAGGGTGGGGAGGGCACAATGAGCAGTTCTTC. This rearrangement joins TRBV9 to TRBJ2-1; 7 bases fit TRBD2. Trimming cost V 0 bases and J 5 bases; bases outside gene matches: 5. CDR1 is SGDLS, CDR2 YYNGEE, per germline. CDR3 size: 15 residues.

In this sample, this clonotype turned up once. The chain has TRBV5-4 and TRBJ2-5; TRBD2 aligns across 7 bases. Germline V gene sequence: CDR1 SGHNT, CDR2 YYREEE (reference sequence). J was trimmed by 4 bases and V by 4 bases; bases with no gene match: 10. This CDR3 spans 15 amino acids. The CDR3 region has the DNA TGTGCCAGCAGCGGCGGATGGGAGGGCGTAGAGACCCAGTACTTC. Amino acids: CASSGGWEGVETQYF.

Many counts were recorded for this clonotype. The V gene is TRBV20-1, the J gene TRBJ2-1; 11 bases align to TRBD2. V dropped 5 bases and J dropped 8; count of bases not matched to a gene: 11. The CDR3 totals 15 residues. CDR1 and CDR2 (germline): DFQATT, SNEGSKA (reference sequence). The CDR3 sequence: CSAPTSGRGTDEQFF. The DNA of the CDR3 is TGCAGTGCTCCTACTAGCGGGAGAGGGACCGATGAGCAGTTCTTC.

This clonotype came up a few times. The CDR3 spells CASSERGSNTGELFF. DNA for the CDR3: TGTGCCAGCAGTGAACGGGGCTCGAACACCGGGGAGCTGTTTTTT. The genes are TRBV28 and TRBJ2-2; D could derive from TRBD1 or TRBD2 (5 bases each). CDR1 and CDR2 (germline): MDHEN, SYDVKM. This CDR3 is built from 15 residues. V was clipped by 5 bases and J by 0 bases, with 10 bases between them.

The table lists this clonotype with a count of one. V and J are TRBV30 and TRBJ1-1; D gene uncertain. The V and J ends lost 4 bases and 2 bases respectively, with 11 bases between them. The germline V gene encodes CDR1 GTSNPN and CDR2 SVGIG (reference sequence). The CDR3 totals 13 residues. CDR3 in amino acids: CAWNIGGNTEAFF. The CDR3 DNA reads as TGTGCCTGGAATATAGGAGGAAACACTGAAGCTTTCTTT.

This clonotype was observed a few times. The gene calls are TRBV20-1 and TRBJ1-5; a possible D gene is TRBD1 (5 bases). The V end was cut by 0 bases, the J end by 2 bases, with 11 bases between. The CDR3 covers 15 residues. Germline CDR1 and CDR2: DFQATT and SNEGSKA (reference sequence). Written as DNA, the CDR3 is TGCAGTGCTAGAGATCTTTCCAGGGGCAATCAGCCCCAGCATTTT. Its translation is CSARDLSRGNQPQHF.

This chain uses TRBV11-2 with TRBJ2-5, with 9 bases matching TRBD1. This CDR3 spans 15 amino acids. Germline assignment: CDR1 SGHAT and CDR2 FQNNGV. J was trimmed by 4 bases and V by 4 bases; bases with no gene match: 7. This chain's CDR3 is CASSSAGQGGETQYF. The DNA for the CDR3 is TGTGCCAGCAGCTCCGCGGGACAGGGAGGAGAGACCCAGTACTTC.

The chain recombines TRBV28 with TRBJ2-2; D is undetermined. The V end was cut by 6 bases, the J end by 4 bases, with 12 bases between. The CDR3 has 14 residues. Germline CDR1 is MDHEN and CDR2 is SYDVKM. The CDR3 loop is CASSPHAVTGELFF. Here the CDR3 DNA reads TGTGCCAGCAGCCCGCACGCAGTCACCGGGGAGCTGTTTTTT.

This clonotype was detected a few times. V usage is TRBV7-9 and J usage is TRBJ2-7; D is ambiguous. CDR3 length equals 12 residues. Germline lookup yields CDR1 SEHNR and CDR2 FQNEAQ (reference sequence). V lost 4 bases to trimming and J lost 2 bases, with 6 bases between them. Written as DNA, the CDR3 is TGTGCCAGCAGCTACACGGCCTACGAGCAGTACTTC. It translates to CASSYTAYEQYF.

The gene calls are TRBV19 and TRBJ2-1; tentative D call: TRBD1 (7 bases). The CDR3 covers 14 residues. CDR1 and CDR2 from the germline V gene are LNHDA and SQIVND (reference sequence). V was trimmed by 7 bases and J by 8 bases, leaving 18 bases between them. The CDR3 DNA is TGTGCCAGTACCACCGGGGGACAGTGTCATGAGCAGTTCTTC. It specifies CASTTGGQCHEQFF.

This clonotype was detected a few times. The chain joins TRBV5-1 to TRBJ2-6; D perhaps matches TRBD1 (6 bases). The CDR3 length is 17 residues. Trimming removed 3 bases at V and 0 bases at J, with 13 bases between. In germline, CDR1 is SGHRS, CDR2 YFSETQ. The chain's CDR3 is CASSSAGVPSGANVLTF. Here the CDR3 DNA reads TGCGCCAGCAGCTCGGCAGGGGTTCCCTCTGGGGCCAACGTCCTGACTTTC.

In the case of this clonotype: At one end the junction does not follow the germline gene, possibly because of a read error. This chain uses TRBV20-1 with TRBJ2-1; 9 bases map to TRBD2. CDR1 and CDR2 (germline): DFQATT, SNEGSKA (reference sequence). CDR3 size: 15 residues. The CDR3 region has the DNA TGCAGTGCTACCGATTTAGCGGGAGTCAACAATGAGGAGTTCTTC. Its protein product is CSATDLAGVNNEEFF.